The 26 T cell receptor beta chains below all came from one sample that was sequenced in a study of blood T cell repertoires in COVID-19. Some clones are missing from TCRdb's copy, which holds only in-frame ones; the method was immunoSEQ multiplex PCR. The sample holds around 100,000 clones, approximately 89% seen once. Specimen: peripheral blood. The receptor set was obtained from an elderly man with acute or convalescent COVID-19.

The V gene is TRBV19, the J gene TRBJ2-1; D is perhaps TRBD1 (5 bases). CDR3 length: 16 residues. Germline V gene data show CDR1 as LNHDA and CDR2 as SQIVND (reference sequence). The germline V and J ends were trimmed by 1 base and 7 bases, with 17 bases remaining between them. The CDR3 sequence is CASSIGRTPAVNEQFF. For the CDR3, the DNA is TGTGCCAGTAGTATAGGCCGGACACCCGCCGTAAATGAGCAGTTCTTC. Complete variable domain (other parts from reference TRBV19 and TRBJ2-1): DGGITQSPKYLFRKEGQNVTLSCEQNLNHDAMYWYRQDPGQGLRLIYYSQIVNDFQKGDIAEGYSVSREKKESFPLTVTSAQKNPTAFYLCASSIGRTPAVNEQFFGPGTRLTVL.

This clone came up a few times. Different DNA sequences within this sample yield the same CDR3. The chain has TRBV20-1 and TRBJ2-1; tentatively, D is TRBD2 (5 bases). This CDR3 has 11 residues. Trimming removed 5 bases at V and 5 bases at J, with 7 bases between. CDR1 DFQATT and CDR2 SNEGSKA come from the germline V gene (reference sequence). The CDR3 here is CSAGSNNEQFF. CDR3 nucleotides: TGCAGTGCTGGGAGCAACAATGAGCAGTTCTTC.

This rearrangement joins TRBV4-1 to TRBJ1-5; a weak D match, TRBD1 (5 bases). Trimming removed 3 bases at V and 6 bases at J, with 15 bases between. This CDR3 comprises 15 residues. The V gene's germline CDR1 is MGHRA and CDR2 YSYEKL. The CDR3: CASSQGGMRAQPQHF. The CDR3, as DNA: TGCGCCAGCAGCCAGGGGGGGATGAGGGCTCAGCCCCAGCATTTT.

V and J are TRBV6-5 and TRBJ1-5; no clear D. V lost 5 bases to trimming and J lost 7 bases, with 18 bases between them. The germline gives CDR1 MNHEY, CDR2 SVGAGI. There are 15 residues in the CDR3. The CDR3 sequence: CASSPTGGNNQPQHF. The CDR3 DNA follows: TGTGCCAGCAGTCCTACGGGTGGTAACAACCAGCCCCAGCATTTT.

This chain connects TRBV5-1 to TRBJ1-4; TRBD1 matches 9 bases. J lost 8 bases, V lost 4 bases, and 6 bases had no gene match. The V gene's germline CDR1 is SGHRS and CDR2 YFSETQ. This CDR3 is built from 14 residues. The CDR3 is CASSVGQGEEKLFF. The CDR3 DNA reads as TGCGCCAGCAGCGTGGGACAGGGTGAGGAAAAACTGTTTTTT.

The rearrangement uses TRBV5-8 and TRBJ1-1; 7 positions agree with TRBD1. After removal of 2 bases from V and 1 base from J, the junction contained 5 bases not matched to a gene. This CDR3 region has 15 residues. CDR1 and CDR2 (germline): SGHTS, YDEGEE. The CDR3 DNA follows: TGTGCCAGCAGCTTAGACAGGGCGTGGAACACTGAAGCTTTCTTT. Protein sequence: CASSLDRAWNTEAFF.

The chain uses TRBV7-9 and TRBJ2-1; 10 bases align to TRBD2. CDR1 and CDR2 (germline): SEHNR, FQNEAQ (reference sequence). V lost 2 bases, J lost 4 bases, and 2 bases stayed unmatched. The CDR3 runs 15 residues. CDR3 protein: CASSLTSGIYNEQFF. The CDR3 nucleotides are TGTGCCAGCAGCTTAACTAGCGGGATATACAATGAGCAGTTCTTC.

This clone was recorded a few times. The chain links TRBV11-2 to TRBJ2-7; D is unclear. V was clipped by 5 bases and J by 3 bases, with 14 bases between them. This CDR3 comprises 14 residues. The germline CDR1 and CDR2 sequences are SGHAT and FQNNGV. The CDR3 coding sequence is TGTGCCAGCAGCCGACCGTGGGCTGTCTACGAGCAGTACTTC. It encodes CASSRPWAVYEQYF.

Here the CDR3 reads CASSPAGNTIYF. CDR3 nucleotides: TGTGCCAGCAGCCCCGCTGGAAACACCATATATTTT. V and J are TRBV14 and TRBJ1-3; D not certain. V lost 4 bases, J lost 2 bases, and 3 bases lay in between. Germline-derived CDR1 and CDR2 are SGHDN and FVKESK. The CDR3 is 12 residues long.

The chain couples TRBV5-4 to TRBJ2-5; the D gene is possibly TRBD2 (5 bases). Germline CDR1 reads SGHNT; CDR2 reads YYREEE (reference sequence). Trimming took 3 bases from V and 2 from J, leaving 17 bases between them. The CDR3 spans 16 residues. CDR3 residues: CASSSPTSTRQETQYF. The CDR3 nucleotides are TGTGCCAGCAGCTCCCCTACCTCCACTAGACAAGAGACCCAGTACTTC.

In this sample, this clone turned up once. The sample holds other DNA sequences that translate to the same CDR3. The chain carries TRBV7-3 and TRBJ1-1; 8 bases fit TRBD1. Germline V CDR1 and CDR2: SGHTA, FQGTGA. Germline trimming cut 6 bases from V and 5 bases from J; bases unmatched to any gene: 5. This CDR3 is 13 amino acids long. The CDR3 loop is CASSERQGTEAFF. CDR3 DNA sequence: TGTGCCAGCAGTGAGAGACAGGGGACTGAAGCTTTCTTT. Together with reference TRBV7-3 and TRBJ1-1, the CDR3 gives the full variable domain: GAGVSQTPSNKVTEKGKYVELRCDPISGHTALYWYRQSLGQGPEFLIYFQGTGAADDSGLPNDRFFAVRPEGSVSTLKIQRTERGDSAVYLCASSERQGTEAFFGQGTRLTVV.

This sequence joins TRBV6-5 and TRBJ1-6, with D perhaps TRBD1 (5 bases). The V end was cut by 6 bases, the J end by 10 bases, with 13 bases between. Germline V CDR1 and CDR2: MNHEY, SVGAGI. This CDR3 contains 13 residues. The CDR3 sequence: CASRTAGRSPLHF. CDR3 DNA sequence: TGTGCCAGCAGAACCGCAGGGAGGTCACCCCTCCACTTT.

CDR3 sequence: CASSQGGVSYEQYF. The DNA of the CDR3 is TGTGCCAGCAGCCAAGGAGGGGTCTCCTACGAGCAGTACTTC. The chain is built from TRBV9 and TRBJ2-7; tentative D call: TRBD2 (6 bases). V was pared by 4 bases and J by 0 bases, with 11 bases between. The CDR3 has 14 amino acids. Per germline, CDR1 SGDLS and CDR2 YYNGEE.

The chain has TRBV2 and TRBJ2-3, with 7 bases matching TRBD2. Germline CDR1 is SNHLY and CDR2 is FYNNEI. The CDR3 has 16 residues. Trimming removed 6 bases from V and 2 bases from J; junction bases left unmatched: 11. In nucleotides, the CDR3 is TGTGCCAGCAGCCGGGAGGCACTAGCAAACACAGATACGCAGTATTTT. Residues: CASSREALANTDTQYF.

CDR3 in amino acids: CASSYLEWDTEAFF. CDR3 coding DNA: TGTGCCAGCAGTTATCTGGAGTGGGACACTGAAGCTTTCTTT. The V and J genes are TRBV6-2 or TRBV6-3 and TRBJ1-1; unclear D gene. The CDR3 sequence is 14 residues long. Trimming shortened V by 3 bases and J by 3 bases, and 11 bases separated the two germline ends. The germline V gene encodes CDR1 MNHEY and CDR2 SVGEGT.

The rearrangement joins TRBV7-9 to TRBJ1-5; D remains unclear. The ends were cut back, 1 base at V and 6 bases at J, with 13 bases in the middle. Germline CDR1 reads SEHNR; CDR2 reads FQNEAQ (reference sequence). The CDR3 contains 15 residues. The CDR3 coding sequence is TGTGCCAGCAGCTTAGATAGGCAGGTTGTTCAGCCCCAGCATTTT. Its protein is CASSLDRQVVQPQHF.

This clone appeared once. This chain links TRBV18 with TRBJ2-5; TRBD2 is a possible D gene (6 bases). Per the germline V gene, CDR1 is KGHSH and CDR2 is LQKENI. The CDR3 has 14 residues. The V gene lost 6 bases and the J gene lost 5 bases, with 16 bases spanning the gap. For the CDR3, the DNA is TGTGCCAGCTCCCCGGGGGTGGCAGAGGAGACCCAGTACTTC. Its translation is CASSPGVAEETQYF. The variable domain in full, completed from reference TRBV18 and TRBJ2-5, reads NAGVMQNPRHLVRRRGQEARLRCSPMKGHSHVYWYRQLPEEGLKFMVYLQKENIIDESGMPKERFSAEFPKEGPSILRIQQVVRGDSAAYFCASSPGVAEETQYFGPGTRLLVL.

The V gene is TRBV27, the J gene TRBJ2-7; 8 positions agree with TRBD2. The CDR3 consists of 14 residues. Per germline, CDR1 MNHEY and CDR2 SMNVEV (reference sequence). The J segment lost 0 bases and the V segment lost 6 bases, leaving 4 bases of the junction unmatched. CDR3 protein: CASRQRGNSYEQYF. CDR3 nucleotides: TGTGCCAGCAGGCAGCGGGGGAACTCCTACGAGCAGTACTTC.

The rearrangement links TRBV5-6 to TRBJ2-2; D is possibly TRBD1 (6 bases). Trimming took off 3 bases at V and 0 bases at J, with 9 bases between the two ends. Germline V gene data show CDR1 as SGHDT and CDR2 as YYEEEE. This CDR3 comprises 15 residues. The CDR3 here is CASSYRAANTGELFF. The CDR3 bases are TGTGCCAGCAGCTACAGGGCCGCGAACACCGGGGAGCTGTTTTTT. The full variable domain, completed using reference TRBV5-6 and TRBJ2-2, is DAGVTQSPTHLIKTRGQQVTLRCSPKSGHDTVSWYQQALGQGPQFIFQYYEEEERQRGNFPDRFSGHQFPNYSSELNVNALLLGDSALYLCASSYRAANTGELFFGEGSRLTVL.

This chain links TRBV29-1 with TRBJ2-1, with 7 bases fitting TRBD2. The length of the CDR3 is 16 residues. Germline V gene data show CDR1 as SQVTM and CDR2 as ANQGSEA. J was trimmed by 0 bases and V by 4 bases; bases with no gene match: 9. CDR3 in amino acids: CSVGGSGGSSYNEQFF. CDR3 nucleotide sequence: TGCAGCGTTGGGGGAAGTGGCGGGAGCTCCTACAATGAGCAGTTCTTC.

J is TRBJ2-6 and V is TRBV2; TRBD2 might be the D (6 bases). Germline V CDR1 and CDR2: SNHLY, FYNNEI. The CDR3 length is 19 residues. Trimming removed 6 bases at V and 0 bases at J, with 21 bases between. DNA of the CDR3: TGTGCCAGCAGAGGCCGGGAGACTGATTTGGTCTCTGGGGCCAACGTCCTGACTTTC. Protein: CASRGRETDLVSGANVLTF.

CDR3 in DNA: TGTGCCAGCAGCCCGAATGCGGCTACCCAGGGAAAACTGTTTTTT. This gives the protein CASSPNAATQGKLFF. The rearrangement joins TRBV7-9 to TRBJ1-4, with TRBD1 as a possible D gene (5 bases). Germline V gene lookup returns CDR1 SEHNR and CDR2 FQNEAQ (reference sequence). CDR3 length equals 15 residues. Trimming stripped 5 bases from V and 10 bases from J, with 20 bases between. Full variable domain (remainder filled in from reference TRBV7-9 and TRBJ1-4): DTGVSQNPRHKITKRGQNVTFRCDPISEHNRLYWYRQTLGQGPEFLTYFQNEAQLEKSRLLSDRFSAERPKGSFSTLEIQRTEQGDSAMYLCASSPNAATQGKLFFGSGTQLSVL.

The chain carries TRBV6-2 or TRBV6-3 and TRBJ2-7; 9 bases line up with TRBD2. The CDR3 length is 15 residues. The V and J ends lost 6 bases and 1 base, in that order; junction bases with no gene match: 7. Per germline, CDR1 MNHEY and CDR2 SVGEGT. CDR3 bases: TGTGCCAGCAGCGGGACTAGCAGAATTTCCTACGAGCAGTACTTC. It is translated as CASSGTSRISYEQYF.

The genes are TRBV19 and TRBJ2-1, with 9 bases identical to TRBD1. The V gene's germline CDR1 is LNHDA and CDR2 SQIVND (reference sequence). CDR3 length equals 18 residues. The junction had 12 bases not matched to a gene; V was cut back by 6 bases and J by 0 bases. CDR3 amino acids: CASSLGGTGSFSYNEQFF. CDR3 sequence (DNA): TGTGCCAGTAGCCTAGGGGGGACAGGGTCCTTCTCCTACAATGAGCAGTTCTTC.

V gene TRBV19 combines with J gene TRBJ1-3, with D possibly being TRBD1 (6 bases). CDR3 length: 15 amino acids. Germline CDR1 and CDR2: LNHDA and SQIVND (reference sequence). Trimming took 3 bases from V and 2 from J, leaving 11 bases between them. The CDR3 reads CASSIQGMPGNTIYF. In nucleotides, the CDR3 is TGTGCCAGTAGTATCCAGGGGATGCCTGGAAACACCATATATTTT. The variable domain in full, completed from reference TRBV19 and TRBJ1-3, reads DGGITQSPKYLFRKEGQNVTLSCEQNLNHDAMYWYRQDPGQGLRLIYYSQIVNDFQKGDIAEGYSVSREKKESFPLTVTSAQKNPTAFYLCASSIQGMPGNTIYFGEGSWLTVV.

V is TRBV7-2 and J is TRBJ2-1, with TRBD2 matching over 10 bases. J gave up 2 bases and V 0 bases, and 7 bases lay outside the gene matches. The germline CDR1 and CDR2 sequences are SGHTA and FQGNSA. This CDR3 comprises 18 residues. CDR3 sequence: CASSLALAGLGTYNEQFF. DNA for the CDR3: TGTGCCAGCAGCTTAGCACTAGCGGGACTCGGCACCTACAATGAGCAGTTCTTC.